A single sample gave rise to the 23 T cell receptor beta chains below, sequenced in a study of blood T cell repertoires in COVID-19 (TCRdb year 2020). Libraries were prepared through the immunoSEQ multiplex PCR assay. The table comes from immuneACCESS by way of TCRdb, which keeps in-frame sequences with V and J called. Part of the clones is missing from these tables; in studies checked, under half for an unresolved V gene and the rest for unknown reasons. In all, the sample holds tens of thousands of clones, and 70% to 90% of those were seen once. The leading ten clones occupy about 2.4% of the sample. Sample: peripheral blood. The receptor set was obtained from a human donor in a cohort sampled during active COVID-19.

This clone occurred once. The V and J genes are TRBV4-1 and TRBJ2-3; a possible D gene is TRBD2 (5 bases). The CDR3 totals 13 residues. Trimming left V 1 base short and J 5 bases short, with 7 bases between. Germline assignment: CDR1 MGHRA and CDR2 YSYEKL. The CDR3 protein is CASSQVAIDTQYF. CDR3 bases: TGCGCCAGCAGCCAAGTAGCGATAGATACGCAGTATTTT.

J is TRBJ1-2 and V is TRBV30; D is perhaps TRBD1 (6 bases). Germline CDR1 and CDR2: GTSNPN and SVGIG (reference sequence). There are 16 residues in the CDR3. Trimming cost V 3 bases and J 1 base, with 18 bases left between them. CDR3 residues: CAWRRGGAYINYGYTF. The DNA for the CDR3 is TGTGCCTGGAGGCGCGGGGGGGCTTATATTAACTATGGCTACACCTTC.

This chain links TRBV6-6 with TRBJ2-2; 8 nucleotides agree with TRBD2. The CDR3 covers 15 residues. From germline, CDR1 is MNHNY and CDR2 SVGAGI (reference sequence). The V segment lost 6 bases and the J segment 0 bases; nucleotides outside the gene matches: 3. The CDR3 DNA sequence: TGTGCCAGCAGGGCGCGGGGGGCGAACACCGGGGAGCTGTTTTTT. It translates to CASRARGANTGELFF.

The chain uses TRBV5-1 and TRBJ2-6; 10 nucleotides match TRBD1. The CDR3 covers 16 residues. CDR1 is SGHRS and CDR2 is YFSETQ in the germline V gene. The junction had 3 bases not matched to a gene; V was cut back by 4 bases and J by 2 bases. The CDR3 loop is CASSKTGGAGANVLTF. The CDR3 coding sequence is TGCGCCAGCAGCAAGACAGGGGGCGCTGGGGCCAACGTCCTGACTTTC.

The chain uses TRBV18 and TRBJ2-3, with 7 bases identical to TRBD2. V dropped 2 bases and J dropped 2; count of bases not matched to a gene: 1. CDR1 and CDR2 from the germline V gene are KGHSH and LQKENI. CDR3 length: 14 residues. The chain's CDR3 is CASSPTSDTDTQYF. The CDR3 bases are TGTGCCAGCTCACCAACTAGCGACACAGATACGCAGTATTTT.

The CDR3 loop is CASSAGLAGGPLETQYF. In DNA form, the CDR3 reads TGTGCCAGCAGTGCGGGACTAGCGGGGGGGCCGTTGGAGACCCAGTACTTC. The rearrangement uses TRBV6-2 or TRBV6-3 and TRBJ2-5; 16 positions agree with TRBD2. The V segment lost 5 bases and the J segment 5 bases; nucleotides outside the gene matches: 8. The CDR3 sequence is 17 residues long. CDR1 and CDR2 (germline): MNHEY, SVGEGT.

The chain links TRBV11-3 to TRBJ1-1; no definite D call. V was trimmed by 5 bases and J by 5 bases, leaving 15 bases between them. Germline V lookup: CDR1 SGHNT, CDR2 YENEEA. The CDR3 runs 14 residues. The CDR3 region is CASSPRDSGTEAFF. In DNA form, the CDR3 reads TGTGCCAGCAGCCCTCGAGACTCCGGAACTGAAGCTTTCTTT.

The rearrangement joins TRBV5-6 to TRBJ2-2, with D possibly matching TRBD1 (6 bases). Trimming left V 2 bases short and J 4 bases short, with 12 bases between. This CDR3 contains 15 residues. Germline CDR1 SGHDT, CDR2 YYEEEE. The CDR3 loop is CASSFGQLITGELFF. The CDR3, as DNA: TGTGCCAGCAGCTTTGGACAGCTAATCACCGGGGAGCTGTTTTTT.

DNA for the CDR3: TGTGCTAGTGGTCGGTCCCTAAACTACGAGCAGTACTTC. Protein product: CASGRSLNYEQYF. The rearrangement links TRBV12-5 to TRBJ2-7; D is unclear. The ends were cut back, 5 bases at V and 3 bases at J, with 11 bases in the middle. This CDR3 spans 13 amino acids. Per the germline V gene, CDR1 is LGHNT and CDR2 is FRNRAP.

The chain carries TRBV3-1 (or the pseudogene TRBV3-2) and TRBJ2-4; TRBD2 agrees at 14 bases. Germline values: CDR1 LGHDT, CDR2 YNNKEL (reference sequence). The V segment lost 2 bases and the J segment 0 bases; nucleotides outside the gene matches: 6. This CDR3 contains 19 residues. Here the CDR3 DNA reads TGTGCCAGCAGCCAAACCGGGACTAGCGGGAGACTAGCCAAAAACATTCAGTACTTC. Protein product: CASSQTGTSGRLAKNIQYF.

The V and J genes are TRBV20-1 and TRBJ2-3; D is perhaps TRBD2 (6 bases). The CDR3 loop spans 11 amino acids. CDR1 DFQATT and CDR2 SNEGSKA come from the germline V gene (reference sequence). V lost 6 bases and J lost 5, with 9 bases in between. CDR3 region: CSAYGGDTQYF. The CDR3 DNA is TGCAGTGCATACGGGGGAGATACGCAGTATTTT.

This clone has a single count. The chain couples TRBV3-1 (or the pseudogene TRBV3-2) to TRBJ1-3, with no clear D. Looked up from germline, CDR1 is LGHDT and CDR2 is YNNKEL (reference sequence). Between the trimmed V and J ends, which lost 1 base and 12 bases, there was a span of 10 bases. The CDR3 has 12 amino acids. The CDR3 region is CASSQVGSGIYF. CDR3 DNA: TGTGCCAGCAGCCAAGTCGGCAGCGGCATATATTTT.

Concerning this clone itself: Relative to the germline gene, one junction end is altered; a read error may explain this. V and J are TRBV7-7 and TRBJ2-3; possibly TRBD2 for D (7 bases). CDR3 length: 15 residues. The germline CDR1 and CDR2 sequences are SSHAT and FNYEAQ (reference sequence). The CDR3 here is CASSLSGGAADTQYF. CDR3 coding DNA: TGTGCTAGCAGCTTATCTGGGGGGGCGGCAGATACGCAGTATTTT. The variable domain in full, with the rest retrieved from reference TRBV7-7 and TRBJ2-3, is GAGVSQSPRYKVTKRGQDVTLRCDPISSHATLYWYQQALGQGPEFLTYFNYEAQPDKSGLPSDRFSAERPEGSISTLTIQRTEQRDSAMYRCASSLSGGAADTQYFGPGTRLTVL.

The chain is built from TRBV4-2 and TRBJ2-5; possible D gene TRBD2, 7 bases. V shed 4 bases and J shed 2 bases, with 17 bases lying between them. Germline CDR1 reads LGHNA; CDR2 reads YNFKEQ. CDR3 length: 16 amino acids. The CDR3 reads CASSLTGGGGQETQYF. CDR3 bases: TGTGCCAGCAGCCTAACGGGGGGCGGAGGACAAGAGACCCAGTACTTC.

The chain joins TRBV7-2 to TRBJ2-3; possibly TRBD2 for D (5 bases). V gave up 5 bases and J gave up 0 bases, with 9 bases separating them. The germline gives CDR1 SGHTA, CDR2 FQGNSA. The CDR3 covers 14 residues. The CDR3 reads CASSVTTSTDTQYF. The CDR3 DNA reads as TGTGCCAGCAGCGTGACTACTAGCACAGATACGCAGTATTTT.

This rearrangement joins TRBV5-1 to TRBJ1-2, with D hard to call. The CDR3 contains 13 residues. Germline CDR1 and CDR2: SGHRS and YFSETQ. Deletions cut 0 bases from V and 4 bases from J, with 7 bases between. This chain's CDR3 is CASSLGARYGYTF. The CDR3 nucleotides read TGCGCCAGCAGCTTGGGGGCGCGCTATGGCTACACCTTC.

The V and J genes are TRBV5-1 and TRBJ1-1; 10 positions agree with TRBD1. The CDR3 extends over 14 amino acids. Losses at the gene ends were 3 bases for V and 3 bases for J; bases not matched to a gene: 2. In germline, CDR1 is SGHRS, CDR2 YFSETQ. Here the CDR3 reads CASSWTGGDTEAFF. CDR3 nucleotides: TGCGCCAGCAGCTGGACAGGGGGGGACACTGAAGCTTTCTTT. Variable domain in full (rest from reference TRBV5-1 and TRBJ1-1): KAGVTQTPRYLIKTRGQQVTLSCSPISGHRSVSWYQQTPGQGLQFLFEYFSETQRNKGNFPGRFSGRQFSNSRSEMNVSTLELGDSALYLCASSWTGGDTEAFFGQGTRLTVV.

The J gene is TRBJ2-2, the V gene TRBV29-1, with unresolved D. Germline CDR1 and CDR2: SQVTM and ANQGSEA. Trimming left V 3 bases short and J 1 base short, with 3 bases between. The length of the CDR3 is 12 residues. This chain's CDR3 is CSVDRNTGELFF. The CDR3, as DNA: TGCAGCGTTGACCGGAACACCGGGGAGCTGTTTTTT.

Written as DNA, the CDR3 is TGCGCCAGCAGCTTAGGGGGTGAAACCTACAATGAGCAGTTCTTC. Translated, it gives CASSLGGETYNEQFF. The chain carries TRBV5-1 and TRBJ2-1, with a tentative D call TRBD1 (6 bases). Per the germline V gene, CDR1 is SGHRS and CDR2 is YFSETQ. Trimming took off 2 bases at V and 2 bases at J, with 11 bases between the two ends. CDR3 length: 15 amino acids.

CDR3 sequence: CASSERAGGPPDTQYF. CDR3 DNA sequence: TGTGCCAGCAGTGAACGAGCGGGGGGGCCCCCAGATACGCAGTATTTT. The rearrangement joins TRBV6-1 to TRBJ2-3; TRBD2 matches at 10 bases. The CDR3 extends over 16 amino acids. Trimming cost V 2 bases and J 4 bases; bases outside gene matches: 6. Germline values: CDR1 MNHNS, CDR2 SASEGT.

This chain uses TRBV30 with TRBJ1-4; TRBD1 matches 8 bases. Germline lookup yields CDR1 GTSNPN and CDR2 SVGIG (reference sequence). This CDR3 is built from 15 residues. J gave up 2 bases and V 2 bases, and 4 bases lay outside the gene matches. The CDR3 region is CAWSRRTGTNEKLFF. Written as DNA, the CDR3 is TGTGCCTGGAGTCGAAGGACAGGGACTAATGAAAAACTGTTTTTT.

This rearrangement joins TRBV6-6 to TRBJ1-5, with D tentatively TRBD1 (5 bases). Trimming left V 10 bases short and J 5 bases short, with 18 bases between. This CDR3 is built from 14 residues. Germline assignment: CDR1 MNHNY and CDR2 SVGAGI (reference sequence). This CDR3 is CATRIPGLDQPQHF. In DNA form, the CDR3 reads TGTGCCACCAGAATCCCGGGACTCGATCAGCCCCAGCATTTT.

The chain carries TRBV5-1 and TRBJ1-2, with D unresolved. Trimming took off 0 bases at V and 5 bases at J, with 11 bases between the two ends. The CDR3 runs to 14 residues. Germline V gives CDR1 SGHRS, CDR2 YFSETQ. Here the CDR3 reads CASSLGSPGYGYTF. CDR3 in DNA: TGCGCCAGCAGCTTGGGTAGTCCGGGTTATGGCTACACCTTC.